This section outlines one T cell receptor beta chain sequence together with its context. Its antigen is still unknown. TCR beta libraries were prepared from cDNA with unique molecular identifiers. Yield was approximately 500,000 cDNA molecules from around 0.96 to 9.9 million T cells. One entry per CDR3 protein, called by TCRdb with MiXCR from the PCR reads. The data contain about 820,000 distinct CDR3 sequences, roughly 50% of them singletons. Per the germline V gene, CDR1 is MGHRA and CDR2 is YSYEKL. This CDR3 has 19 amino acids. Between the trimmed V and J ends, which lost 0 bases and 2 bases, there was a span of 21 bases. The record originates from a study of post-analysis software for immune sequencing data. Overall study: Progressive-relapsing, secondary progressive and relapsing-remitting multiple sclerosis were among the disease courses included.

Notes on the study in general: The five TRBV segments detected at higher frequency in patients than in controls included TRBV5-6, TRBV5-1 and TRBV20-1. Controls significantly exceeded multiple sclerosis patients in normalized Chao1 diversity. Samples from one preparation batch, clustered by F measure, grouped strongly together.

Specimen: blood. The TCR was taken from a girl between 5 and 17 years old with multiple sclerosis. The chain carries TRBV4-1 and TRBJ2-3; tentative D call: TRBD2 (5 bases). The CDR3: CASSQDSPSLQGNTDTQYF. CDR3 in DNA: TGCGCCAGCAGCCAAGATTCCCCTAGCCTCCAAGGAAACACAGATACGCAGTATTTT.